This TCR beta chain emerged from a study of blood T cells in healthy people across ages. Trimming removed 6 bases at V and 6 bases at J, with 17 bases between. The germline gives CDR1 SNHLY, CDR2 FYNNEI. CDR3 length equals 14 residues. Combining a sample-barcoded 5' primer with a J-beta primer mix, a second PCR ran for roughly 7 to 11 cycles. Every single cDNA molecule received a tag from a template-switch adaptor with 12 random nucleotides. TCRdb reanalysed the 5' RACE reads using MiXCR and keeps one entry per CDR3 protein. The data contain about 1,400,000 distinct CDR3 sequences, approximately 59% of them seen just once; the ten biggest clones take up over 5.5%.

The genes are TRBV2 and TRBJ1-2, with D perhaps TRBD1 (5 bases). The TCR originated in a young man in good health. Sequencing input: blood. The CDR3 protein is CASRAVQGRDGYTF. CDR3 bases: TGTGCCAGCAGAGCCGTTCAGGGTCGTGATGGCTACACCTTC.